Presented here are 21 T cell receptor beta chains from one specimen sequenced in a study of breast tumors, draining lymph nodes, adjacent tissues. MiXCR, applied by TCRdb to the multiplex PCR reads, yields one record per CDR3 protein. The data show about 14,000 distinct CDR3 sequences, 55% seen once. The sequenced material came from tumor-adjacent breast tissue. These receptors originate from a female donor with breast cancer. Some clones in this sample may be carry-over from other donors' samples.

About this clonotype: The final CDR3 position lacks the conserved phenylalanine or tryptophan, pointing to a likely read error. This chain links TRBV19 with TRBJ2-7, with 9 nucleotides matching TRBD1. The junction had 7 bases not matched to a gene; V was cut back by 2 bases and J by 5 bases. Germline CDR1 reads LNHDA; CDR2 reads SQIVND (reference sequence). The CDR3 covers 15 residues. The DNA of the CDR3 is TGTGCCAGTAGTATAACCGGGACAGGGCTCGACGAGCAGTACCTC. Protein product: CASSITGTGLDEQYL.

The rearrangement joins TRBV7-2 to TRBJ2-7; 11 bases match TRBD2. The CDR3 extends over 17 amino acids. Germline V gene sequence: CDR1 SGHTA, CDR2 FQGNSA. The junction had 5 bases not matched to a gene; V was cut back by 1 base and J by 0 bases. The CDR3 DNA is TGTGCCAGCAGCTTAGAGACTAGCGGGGAGTACTCCTACGAGCAGTACTTC. Translating gives CASSLETSGEYSYEQYF.

Note on this clonotype: The conserved closing phenylalanine or tryptophan is absent in this CDR3, likely reflecting a read error. The DNA is omitted, as the CDR3 cannot be located on it reliably, and the CDR3 follows TCRdb's listing. The chain uses TRBV7-9 and TRBJ1-2; the D call of TRBD1 is as the table states it, not checked on the DNA. From germline, CDR1 is SEHNR and CDR2 FQNEAQ (reference sequence). Termini included, the CDR3 measures 15 amino acids. The CDR3: CASNLNSDGGYGYSL.

The chain combines TRBV9 with TRBJ1-5, with a weak D call TRBD1 (6 bases). Germline V gene data show CDR1 as SGDLS and CDR2 as YYNGEE. This CDR3 comprises 14 residues. V dropped 5 bases and J dropped 5 bases, with 14 bases sitting between them. This CDR3 is CASSRGVNDQPQHF. The CDR3 DNA reads TGTGCCAGCAGTAGGGGGGTGAACGATCAGCCCCAGCATTTT.

In the case of this clonotype: A much larger clone lies one base from this, so it may be a read error. The chain joins TRBV10-2 to TRBJ2-7; D gene uncertain. CDR1 and CDR2 (germline): WSHSY, SAAADI. V lost 3 bases and J 5 bases, leaving 5 bases between the germline ends. The length of the CDR3 is 11 residues. CDR3 amino acids: CASSDGDEQYV. CDR3 DNA: TGCGCCAGCAGTGATGGGGACGAGCAGTACGTC.

In this sample, this clonotype turned up a few times. The V call is TRBV29-1, the J call TRBJ1-4; a weak D match, TRBD1 (6 bases). The germline V gene encodes CDR1 SQVTM and CDR2 ANQGSEA. V was pared by 6 bases and J by 7 bases, with 24 bases between. The CDR3 has 16 amino acids. The CDR3 sequence: CSVRDPQGAGGEKLFF. CDR3 coding DNA: TGCAGCGTCCGGGATCCACAGGGAGCGGGGGGTGAAAAACTGTTTTTT.

The rearrangement joins TRBV7-8 to TRBJ2-7, with 9 bases aligning to TRBD2. Germline CDR1 SGHVS, CDR2 FQNEAQ. CDR3 length: 14 residues. V lost 1 base to trimming and J lost 7 bases; unmatched junction nucleotides: 5. The CDR3 DNA is TGTGCCAGCAGCTTAGGAGTAGCGGGAGAGGAGCAGTACTTC. As protein: CASSLGVAGEEQYF.

This clonotype was seen repeatedly, ten times or more. This chain joins TRBV28 and TRBJ2-1; TRBD2 agrees at 7 bases. Losses at the gene ends were 4 bases for V and 0 bases for J; bases not matched to a gene: 6. The CDR3 runs to 16 residues. Germline V lookup: CDR1 MDHEN, CDR2 SYDVKM. The CDR3 nucleotides read TGTGCCAGCAGTTCCCCCGCTAGCGGCTCCTACAATGAGCAGTTCTTC. It is translated as CASSSPASGSYNEQFF.

This chain uses TRBV5-8 with TRBJ2-3; D gene unclear. The length of the CDR3 is 14 residues. V lost 1 base and J 0 bases, leaving 6 bases between the germline ends. Germline V gene sequence: CDR1 SGHTS, CDR2 YDEGEE. As DNA, the CDR3 is TGTGCCAGCAGCTTGAGGGCTAGCACAGATACGCAGTATTTT. This translates into CASSLRASTDTQYF.

This clonotype was detected ten times or more. V gene TRBV28 combines with J gene TRBJ2-1; D possibly corresponds to TRBD1 (5 bases). With 3 bases removed from V and 6 bases from J, the gap between germline ends came to 15 bases. CDR1 is MDHEN and CDR2 is SYDVKM in the germline V gene. The CDR3 contains 15 residues. CDR3 bases: TGTGCCAGCAGTTTCCCAGGGTTGTATGTCAATGAGCAGTTCTTC. This sequence encodes CASSFPGLYVNEQFF.

This clonotype is termed medium-sized. J is TRBJ1-6 and V is TRBV6-1; D is possibly TRBD1 (5 bases). Deletions cut 6 bases from V and 2 bases from J, with 14 bases between. CDR1 is MNHNS, CDR2 SASEGT, per germline. CDR3 length: 16 residues. As DNA, the CDR3 is TGTGCCAGCAGCCGCAAGCAGGGCCCCTATAATTCACCCCTCCACTTT. Its translation is CASSRKQGPYNSPLHF.

The rearrangement links TRBV7-2 to TRBJ2-3; TRBD2 agrees at 9 bases. The CDR3 contains 15 residues. Germline trimming cut 5 bases from V and 4 bases from J; bases unmatched to any gene: 7. From germline, CDR1 is SGHTA and CDR2 FQGNSA. CDR3 in DNA: TGTGCCAGCAGCGTTAGCGGGAGCTCGGCAGATACGCAGTATTTT. Its translation is CASSVSGSSADTQYF.

This clonotype has at least ten counts. The chain couples TRBV6-6 to TRBJ1-2; D remains unclear. Germline V gene data show CDR1 as MNHNY and CDR2 as SVGAGI (reference sequence). The CDR3 covers 12 residues. V was clipped by 11 bases and J by 4 bases, with 14 bases between them. This CDR3 is CALHPRTYGYTF. CDR3 in DNA: TGTGCCTTACACCCCAGGACCTATGGCTACACCTTC.

This chain links TRBV7-9 with TRBJ2-7; 10 bases are a match to TRBD1. From germline, CDR1 is SEHNR and CDR2 FQNEAQ (reference sequence). The CDR3 covers 13 residues. The junction had 3 bases not matched to a gene; V was cut back by 3 bases and J by 7 bases. The CDR3 reads CASSFGTGVEQYF. In DNA form, the CDR3 reads TGTGCCAGCAGCTTCGGGACAGGGGTAGAGCAGTACTTC.

This clonotype ranks as medium-sized. The CDR3 DNA is TGCAGTGCTCCCCCTCTCGGACAGGGTGGTCAGCCCCAGCATTTT. It encodes CSAPPLGQGGQPQHF. The V gene is TRBV20-1, the J gene TRBJ1-5; TRBD1 aligns across 8 bases. Trimming took 5 bases from V and 6 from J; bases not matched to a gene: 12. Germline V lookup: CDR1 DFQATT, CDR2 SNEGSKA (reference sequence). CDR3 length: 15 residues.

This sequence joins TRBV7-6 and TRBJ2-1; D remains ambiguous. Germline V gives CDR1 SGHVS, CDR2 FNYEAQ. This CDR3 region has 13 residues. Deletions cut 5 bases from V and 5 bases from J, with 10 bases between. This chain's CDR3 is CASSPETHNEQFF. Here the CDR3 DNA reads TGTGCCAGCAGCCCCGAGACGCACAATGAGCAGTTCTTC. Supplemented by reference TRBV7-6 and TRBJ2-1, the full variable domain reads GAGVSQSPRYKVTKRGQDVALRCDPISGHVSLYWYRQALGQGPEFLTYFNYEAQQDKSGLPNDRFSAERPEGSISTLTIQRTEQRDSAMYRCASSPETHNEQFFGPGTRLTVL.

This clonotype was counted many times. A much larger clone differs by one base, so this may be a read error. This sequence joins TRBV30 and TRBJ2-7; 11 nucleotides agree with TRBD2. CDR3 length: 14 residues. Germline values: CDR1 GTSNPN, CDR2 SVGIG (reference sequence). V shed 1 base, J shed 9 bases, and the junction held 8 bases outside the gene matches. CDR3 amino acids: CAWSALAGVGRQYF. In nucleotides, the CDR3 is TGTGCCTGGAGTGCACTAGCGGGAGTAGGACGGCAGTACTTC.

This sequence joins TRBV24-1 and TRBJ1-5; perhaps TRBD1 as D (5 bases). Germline CDR1 reads KGHDR; CDR2 reads SFDVKD. The CDR3 totals 14 residues. Trimming removed 2 bases from V and 1 base from J, with 5 bases in between. Written as DNA, the CDR3 is TGTGCCACCAGTGATTCAGGGAGCAATCAGCCCCAGCATTTT. The encoded protein is CATSDSGSNQPQHF.

There are many counts of this clonotype. The gene calls are TRBV4-1 and TRBJ1-1; D gene ambiguous. CDR3 length: 15 amino acids. The V gene lost 0 bases and the J gene lost 2 bases, with 10 bases spanning the gap. The V gene's germline CDR1 is MGHRA and CDR2 YSYEKL. The CDR3, as DNA: TGCGCCAGCAGCCAAGATCTTTGGGGAAACACTGAAGCTTTCTTT. Its protein is CASSQDLWGNTEAFF.

This clonotype has a count of ten or more. The genes are TRBV2 and TRBJ2-2; TRBD2 matches at 8 bases. Germline CDR1 reads SNHLY; CDR2 reads FYNNEI. Losses at the gene ends were 3 bases for V and 4 bases for J; bases not matched to a gene: 4. The CDR3 loop spans 15 amino acids. The CDR3 nucleotides read TGTGCCAGCAGTGAGAGGACTAGCAGCACCGGGGAGCTGTTTTTT. Protein product: CASSERTSSTGELFF.

The chain recombines TRBV5-4 with TRBJ1-2, with D perhaps TRBD1 (5 bases). There are 14 residues in the CDR3. Germline lookup yields CDR1 SGHNT and CDR2 YYREEE (reference sequence). Trimming stripped 1 base from V and 6 bases from J, with 13 bases between. The CDR3 DNA reads TGTGCCAGCAGCTTGTCTACCTTGGGACATGGCTACACCTTC. The encoded protein is CASSLSTLGHGYTF.